Here is one T cell receptor beta chain with its context. What this receptor recognizes is not known. No clone much larger than this one lies a single base away; base qualities are absent. The donors belonged to the validation cohort of approximately 130 subjects, which was separate from the roughly 670-subject first cohort. This sample is drawn from a study of cytomegalovirus exposure and HLA in healthy donors (dated by TCRdb to 2016 to 2017). Notes on the research overall: According to a later analysis, one platform produced both the roughly 120 validation repertoires and the roughly 650 repertoires of the first cohort. The aim of the study was to test whether cataloging public T cell receptors could identify signatures of past pathogen exposure. Along with the approximately 700-subject first cohort, a separate validation cohort of over 90 different subjects was used. To predict cytomegalovirus infection status, the study brought together high-throughput TCR immunosequencing, statistical association of individual TCRs with disease status, and machine learning. Here is what the overall study found, with its caveats: A total of around 150 TCR beta chains were listed by the study as associated with cytomegalovirus. Across donors, most TCR sequences were observed very rarely, whereas some public TCRs were present in many individuals. Three of the identified cytomegalovirus-associated TCR beta chains were confirmed in vitro to be specific for cytomegalovirus antigens. It was suggested by the authors that the approach could potentially be generalized to other disease states and immunological phenotypes. The classifier was reported to diagnose cytomegalovirus status with high specificity and sensitivity in both the original and validation cohorts. A later analysis found that TCRs clustered in the first cohort also tended to co-occur in the approximately 120 validation repertoires, with roughly 95% of cluster scores above 0. A later analysis had no HLA typing for the validation cohort, so co-occurrence there was scored across all 120 repertoires.

CDR3 length: 15 amino acids, cysteine to phenylalanine. The read is trimmed to its CDR3 DNA, 45 bases read in frame from base 1. After removal of 1 base from V and 4 bases from J, the junction retains 4 bases not matched to a gene. Sequences KGHSH (CDR1) and LQKENI (CDR2) are obtained from the germline V gene. Library method: the immunoSEQ multiplex PCR assay. The authors processed their data as follows. A statistical classification framework was built for diagnosing cytomegalovirus status from the catalog of TCR beta chain sequences. TCRdb mirrors the immuneACCESS table, restricted to in-frame sequences. Some clones are absent from its copies; in checked studies, under half trace to an unresolved V gene, and the reason for the others is unknown. V and J calls and clone size are as listed in that table; D and trimming were resolved from the DNA. The sample table records about 79,000 clones; under 95% of these occur just once. The ten largest clones represent about 3.6% of the sample.

Sequenced input: PBMCs. This receptor was obtained from a woman aged 25-40 years in good health and CMV-seronegative. Recombination joined TRBV18 with TRBJ1-2; the junction holds 9 bases that match TRBD1. The CDR3 here reads CASSPRQGGVYGYTF. The nucleotide sequence reads as follows: TGTGCCAGCTCACCACGACAGGGGGGAGTCTATGGCTACACCTTC.